This TCR beta chain was sequenced for a study of T cells in localized non-small cell lung cancer. Broader study findings: Adjacent lung held a median roughly 50 of the top 100 tumor clones. Sequencing, confined to only one tumor region, leaves heterogeneity possible. Uninvolved adjacent lung showed peak T cell clonality, exceeding tumor.

TCRdb keeps only in-frame clones here, not all; method: immunoSEQ multiplex PCR. The sample lists around 83,000 clones, roughly 87% occurring once. Remarks on this clone: The antigen remains unidentified.

V was trimmed by 6 bases and J by 5 bases, leaving 13 bases between them. From germline, CDR1 is MDHEN and CDR2 SYDVKM. CDR3 length: 14 amino acids. The receptor comes from a man between 40 and 75 years old with stage I squamous cell lung carcinoma. Sequencing was performed on peripheral blood, taken before any cancer treatment. This chain uses TRBV28 with TRBJ2-2; D is undetermined. In nucleotides, the CDR3 is TGTGCCAGCAGAACCGGGCCTCGGACCGGGGAGCTGTTTTTT. As protein: CASRTGPRTGELFF.